The following is a T cell receptor (beta chain) sequence with its context. The data were produced by immunoSEQ multiplex PCR, yet TCRdb's version contains in-frame clones alone and is incomplete. The table lists under 200,000 clones, roughly 82% of them singletons. This entry comes from a study of blood T cell repertoires in COVID-19. V dropped 3 bases and J dropped 0 bases, with 15 bases sitting between them. The CDR3 runs 17 residues. CDR1 MDHEN and CDR2 SYDVKM come from the germline V gene. Sequenced material: PBMCs or T cells enriched from blood (not recorded which). The genes are TRBV28 and TRBJ1-3; D unresolved. The TCR originated in a man in his forties with acute COVID-19. This CDR3 reads CASSFPGRVFSGNTIYF. The DNA for the CDR3 is TGTGCCAGCAGTTTTCCCGGGAGAGTATTCTCTGGAAACACCATATATTTT.